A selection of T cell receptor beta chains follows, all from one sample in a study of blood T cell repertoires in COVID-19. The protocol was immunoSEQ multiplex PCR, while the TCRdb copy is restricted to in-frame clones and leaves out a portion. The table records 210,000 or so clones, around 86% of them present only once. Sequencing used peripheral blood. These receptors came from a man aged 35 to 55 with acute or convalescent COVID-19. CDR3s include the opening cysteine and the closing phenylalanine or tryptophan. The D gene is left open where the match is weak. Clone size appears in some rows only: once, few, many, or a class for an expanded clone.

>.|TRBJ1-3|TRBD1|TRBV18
TGTGCCAGCTCACCATGGGGACAGGGGGCTGCCCCTCGATCTGGAAACACCATATATTTT
CASSPWGQGAAPRSGNTIYF
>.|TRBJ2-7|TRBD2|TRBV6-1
TGTGCCAGCAGTGAACGCGGGGGGTTCTCCTACGAGCAGTACTTC
CASSERGGFSYEQYF
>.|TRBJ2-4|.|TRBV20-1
TGCAGTGTTTCGGTAGTAAGCATTCAGTACTTC
CSVSVVSIQYF
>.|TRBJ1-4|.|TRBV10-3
TGTGCCATCAAAGCATCGGGGGGGGTTAATGAAAAACTGTTTTTT
CAIKASGGVNEKLFF
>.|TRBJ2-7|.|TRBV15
TGTGCCACCAGCAGAGATCAGGGTAATTACGAGCAGTACTTC
CATSRDQGNYEQYF
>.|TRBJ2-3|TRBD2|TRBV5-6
TGTGCCAGCAGCTTGACCGAAACGGGGGGGATCACAGATACGCAGTATTTT
CASSLTETGGITDTQYF
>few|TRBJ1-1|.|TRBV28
TGTGCCAGCAGTCCGGGTGGAAACACTGAAGCTTTCTTT
CASSPGGNTEAFF
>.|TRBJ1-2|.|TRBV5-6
TGTGCCAGCAGCTTGGTGGGGAGTGGGAACTATGGCTACACCTTC
CASSLVGSGNYGYTF
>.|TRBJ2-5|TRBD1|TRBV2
TGTGCCAGCAGTGAGGGACAGGGGCGGAAAGAGACCCAGTACTTC
CASSEGQGRKETQYF
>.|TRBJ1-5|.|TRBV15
TGTGCCACCGGACTCCCATCAGCCCCCCAGCATTTT
CATGLPSAPQHF
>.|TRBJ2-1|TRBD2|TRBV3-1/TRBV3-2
TGTGCCAGCAGCCAAGACCCGAGCGGGGGGGCGAATGAGCAGTTCTTC
CASSQDPSGGANEQFF
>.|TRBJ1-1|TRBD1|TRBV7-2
TGTGCCAGCAGCTTAGGGCCCAGGGGGCCTTCGCTGGCGAGCACTGAAGCTTTCTTT
CASSLGPRGPSLASTEAFF
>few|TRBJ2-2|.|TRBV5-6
TGTGCCAGCAGCTTGGCCCCAAACACCGGGGAGCTGTTTTTT
CASSLAPNTGELFF
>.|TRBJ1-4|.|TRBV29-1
TGCAGCGTTGCGAAGGGGATAGGGGAAAAACTGTTTTTT
CSVAKGIGEKLFF